This T cell receptor (beta chain) appears in the sequencing data of a study of cytomegalovirus exposure and HLA in healthy donors (dated by TCRdb to the late 2010s). For context, the study as a whole: An earlier analysis of a few hundred of the donors reported about 280 Gb of sequence data and 95 million to 120 million unique TCR beta sequences obtained from around 180 million T cells. The aim of the study was to test whether cataloging public T cell receptors could identify signatures of past pathogen exposure. Among about 360 genotyped donors of the cohort, an average of 235,054 unique TCR beta nucleotide sequences were sequenced per donor, roughly 20% of them non-productive. Alongside the repertoire data, information on donor age, sex, ethnicity and CMV serostatus was compiled. The number of donors typed differed by locus, with roughly 629-640 for A, B, C, DRB1 and DQB1, more than 500 for DQA1, 606 for DPA1, and approximately 470 for DPB1. Besides the first cohort of roughly 700 subjects, a separate validation cohort made up of 120 different subjects was used. A later genetic analysis took genome-wide SNP genotypes for 398 of the 666 donors and used that subset as a discovery cohort. All discovery cohort repertoires had been generated on a single sequencing platform. An early release covering approximately 600 HLA-typed donors comprised about 290 gigabases of sequencing data and around 86 million unique TCR sequences. The later analysis used no new phenotypic data to find candidate immune exposures, relying instead on TCR beta sequences and their occurrence across donors. Four or five DR-DQ haplotypes were treated as single units for association and clustering because of strong linkage in the cohort. To decide whether each TCR beta V gene segment behaved as functional or pseudogenic, an earlier analysis of approximately 600 of the donors relied on high-throughput TCR beta sequencing. Both class I and class II loci were covered by HLA typing, at four-digit resolution. The T cell repertoires of under 700 subjects were profiled by immunosequencing and related to cytomegalovirus serostatus. In a later analysis, previously published TCR beta repertoires from some 640 donors were re-analyzed and high-resolution HLA genotyping was added so that TCR occurrence patterns could be studied. The study combined high-throughput TCR immunosequencing, statistical association of individual TCRs with disease status, and machine learning to predict cytomegalovirus infection status. Among the 398 genotyped donors, around 81% belonged to the genetic ancestry cluster associated with self-reported Caucasian donors. What the authors observed across the whole study: An earlier analysis of 450 to 750 of the donors showed that most TCR beta V segments appeared in productive rearrangements either about 90% or about 30% of the time, which broadly matched IMGT annotations. A further reported finding was that TCR beta sequences accurately predicted the HLA-A and HLA-B alleles for most subjects in the first cohort. In a later analysis, HLA-associated TCR beta chains showed more clonal expansion and lower generation probabilities than non-associated chains that were equally common. CMV serostatus was the only immune exposure information available for the cohort. The classifier was reported to diagnose cytomegalovirus status with high specificity and sensitivity in both the original cohort and the validation cohort. Because counts were too low, seventeen rarely observed V segments, including chromosome 9 orphons, were excluded from the earlier analysis of 587 of the donors. Because the 87-base-pair reads could not distinguish some IMGT-functional V segments, including TRBV6-2 and TRBV6-3, those segments were excluded. In vitro tests confirmed that three of the cytomegalovirus-associated TCR beta chains recognize cytomegalovirus antigens. Most TCR sequences were seen in very few donors, while some public TCRs were found in many individuals. At a false discovery rate of 0.05, a later analysis linked 16,000 or so TCR beta sequences to specific HLA alleles. In a later analysis, several top co-occurrence clusters were reported to appear linked to parvovirus B19, influenza, CMV and Epstein-Barr virus. A later analysis found that TCR association rates varied across HLA loci, with DRB1 alleles showing the most associated TCRs and HLA-C alleles the fewest. A cluster of highly shared sequence variants was judged likely to represent a technical artifact of the sequencing pipeline. The study gave a list of 150 to 200 TCR beta chains associated with cytomegalovirus. Sequencing depth was assumed to be roughly uniform across donors in the presence/absence analyses, though that assumption may not hold. It was suggested by the authors that the approach could potentially be generalized to other disease states and immunological phenotypes. V-gene and J-gene trimming of TCR beta chains was associated with a missense DCLRE1C variant in a later genetic analysis, and the association was replicated in an independent cohort. Most CMV-associated TCR beta chains appeared to be HLA-restricted in a later analysis, and the HLA associations seemed to be driven largely by CMV exposure. Compared with the roughly 710-donor mean, donors in an Asian-associated ancestry cluster had fewer N-insertions in productive TCRs, according to a later genetic analysis. HLA typing was unavailable for some donors at each locus, so association tests used only the typed subset. The cohort was sequenced for TCR beta chains only, and without alpha or paired-chain data the features that could be detected were limited. Linkage disequilibrium might explain the correlated functional status among segregating V segments, but an unknown experimental factor could not be ruled out. When HLA alleles, especially DR and DQ, strongly co-occurred, attributing TCR associations to individual alleles was difficult.

Libraries were made using the immunoSEQ multiplex PCR assay. The multiplex PCR relied on a mix of 60 forward primers for TCR Vbeta segments and 13 reverse primers for TCR Jbeta segments. Amplification of the CDR3 region of rearranged TCR beta genes was performed with a multiplex PCR assay on genomic DNA. The amplified TCR beta libraries were sequenced on the Illumina HiSeq System as 87-base-pair reads. From the authors' description of their analysis: Across the 666 repertoires, a later analysis counted 75 million to 90 million unique TCR beta chains, 9.5 million to 12 million of which were shared by at least two donors. Raw reads were error-corrected and collapsed into unique sequences by a nearest-neighbor algorithm in which closely related sequences were merged to remove PCR and sequencing errors. Alignment of CDR3 sequences to IMGT reference sequences was used to assign V, D and J gene segments. Each retained sequence needed at least a six-nucleotide match to both a V gene segment and a J gene segment. A rearrangement counted as productive if the CDR3 had no stop codons and remained in frame with V and J, and every other rearrangement counted as non-productive. Following IMGT convention, CDR3 was defined as the stretch from the second conserved V-encoded cysteine up to the conserved J-encoded phenylalanine. The earlier analysis of about 640 of the donors excluded any sequence lacking an unambiguous match to a single V gene segment. In an earlier analysis of more than 500 of the donors, a V segment was called functional when productive rearrangements were above 56.7%, and segregating when the standard deviation between donors exceeded 5%. A statistical classification framework was built to diagnose cytomegalovirus status from the catalog of TCR beta chain sequences. A later analysis assigned V and J genes by comparing TCR nucleotide sequences with IMGT/GENE-DB human TR gene sequences. In a later analysis, CDR3 sequences and most-parsimonious VDJ recombination scenarios were assigned using the TCRdist pipeline. In a later analysis, each TCR beta chain was defined by its CDR3 amino acid sequence together with its V-gene family, and reads without a unique V-gene family were excluded. To address suspected cross-contamination and a sequencing artifact, a later analysis removed 592 highly shared, low-generation-probability nucleotide sequences. In a later analysis, a clonal expansion index for each public chain was calculated from normalized within-repertoire ranks of inferred template counts. In a later analysis, generation probabilities were computed using a VDJ recombination model fitted to out-of-frame rearrangements, and the results were checked against IGoR. Hypergeometric tests were used in a later analysis to score TCR-TCR, TCR-HLA and TCR-CMV co-occurrence, with a repertoire-size bias correction applied to the TCR pairs. False discovery rates were estimated in a later analysis by permuting HLA or CMV assignments 20 times. In a later analysis, co-occurring TCRs were grouped using DBSCAN, with TCRdist sequence similarity added in when clustering inside HLA-allele-positive subsets. Repertoires with fewer than 30,000 or more than 120,000 public chains, plus five repertoires with anomalous nucleotide sharing, were excluded from co-occurrence clustering. TCRdb re-hosts the immuneACCESS table, in-frame sequences only. Its copies lack some clones; in the studies checked, an unresolved V gene accounts for under half of them, and the cause for the rest is not known. V and J calls and clone size come straight from that table; D and trimming were deduced from the DNA. This sample has roughly 100,000 clones in its table, and 75% of those were observed once. About 2.5% of the sample lies in the top ten.

About this clone itself: This receptor's antigen is unknown. Base quality data are lacking; no much larger clone is found one base away.

The cohort consisted of 600 to 700 healthy bone marrow donors. At the time of sampling, all cohort members were nominally healthy, though unrecorded immune exposures were likely present. The donor tested CMV seronegative, placing the donor among the roughly 340 seronegative members of the cohort. A peripheral blood sample was collected from each donor, and TCR beta sequencing was performed on peripheral blood mononuclear cells. Genomic DNA extraction from the blood cell samples was performed with the Qiagen DNeasy Blood Extraction Kit. Sequences SGHVS (CDR1) and FQNEAQ (CDR2) are obtained from the germline V gene. V is cut by 3 bases and J by 4 bases, and the space between the germline ends is 17 bases. The CDR3 holds 16 amino acids from the cysteine to the phenylalanine. This entry keeps only the CDR3 DNA: 48 bases, framed from base 1.

The receptor comes from a man aged 35-49 years in good health and CMV-seronegative. Sequenced material: PBMCs. In this chain, TRBV7-8 is recombined with TRBJ2-3; the D gene is possibly TRBD2, with 6 bases matching. The CDR3 region reads CASSFQTRVVPDTQYF. The nucleotides read TGTGCCAGCAGCTTTCAGACTAGAGTAGTGCCAGATACGCAGTATTTT.